Below, one T cell receptor beta chain is given with its context. TCRdb's copy holds only in-frame clones and misses some; the assay was immunoSEQ multiplex PCR. The data show under 2,000,000 clones, about 95% seen once. Germline CDR1 reads GTSNPN; CDR2 reads SVGIG (reference sequence). CDR3 length: 18 residues. Trimming took 1 base from V and 0 from J; bases not matched to a gene: 11. This sample was taken from a study of shared clonotypes between healthy human individuals. Positively selected for CCR7, the CD45RO-negative cells used as naive CD8 cells excluded terminally differentiated effector memory CD45RA+ cells.

This rearrangement joins TRBV30 to TRBJ2-1, with 8 bases aligning to TRBD2. The receptor was derived from a man between 18 and 29 years old in good health. The sample comprised naive CD8+ T cells sorted from blood. The CDR3 region is CAWSGFPYAGGSYNEQFF. The CDR3 DNA sequence: TGTGCCTGGAGTGGCTTCCCCTATGCGGGAGGCTCCTACAATGAGCAGTTCTTC.